The 31 T cell receptor beta chains below come from one sample, sequenced in a study of blood T cell repertoires in COVID-19. Assay used: immunoSEQ multiplex PCR; TCRdb lists only in-frame clones, some missing. Of almost 200,000 clones in the sample, roughly 90% were seen once. Specimen: PBMCs or T cells enriched from blood (not recorded which). These receptors originate from a woman in her late teens or twenties who had recovered from COVID-19.

This chain connects TRBV7-2 to TRBJ1-2, with D maybe TRBD1 (5 bases). This CDR3 region has 14 residues. Looked up from germline, CDR1 is SGHTA and CDR2 is FQGNSA. V lost 5 bases and J lost 4, with 14 bases in between. CDR3 sequence: CASSKPTGGYGYTF. For the CDR3, the DNA is TGTGCCAGCAGCAAGCCGACCGGGGGCTATGGCTACACCTTC.

V and J are TRBV24-1 and TRBJ2-5, with 7 bases aligning to TRBD1. The CDR3 extends over 13 amino acids. V gave up 3 bases and J gave up 10 bases; unmatched junction bases: 7. CDR1 and CDR2 (germline): KGHDR, SFDVKD. CDR3 coding DNA: TGTGCCACCAGTGATCTAAGGGGGCAAGGCCAGTACTTC. It is translated as CATSDLRGQGQYF.

V and J are TRBV19 and TRBJ1-5, with 8 bases identical to TRBD1. There are 16 residues in the CDR3. V trimming: 6 bases; J trimming: 0 bases; junction bases outside the gene matches: 7. Germline V gene sequence: CDR1 LNHDA, CDR2 SQIVND (reference sequence). In DNA form, the CDR3 reads TGTGCCAGTAGCTTAACAGGGGGGTATAGCAATCAGCCCCAGCATTTT. Protein: CASSLTGGYSNQPQHF.

This sequence joins TRBV10-3 and TRBJ2-2, with 10 bases aligning to TRBD1. The CDR3 length is 18 residues. Germline assignment: CDR1 ENHRY and CDR2 SYGVKD. V dropped 4 bases and J dropped 6; count of bases not matched to a gene: 14. The DNA of the CDR3 is TGTGCCATCAGTGGATTTGGACAGGGGGTCAATTACGCCGGGGAGCTGTTTTTT. Its translation is CAISGFGQGVNYAGELFF.

The rearrangement uses TRBV12-3 or TRBV12-4 and TRBJ2-7; D perhaps matches TRBD2 (6 bases). The CDR3 has 12 amino acids. V lost 2 bases to trimming and J lost 9 bases, with 11 bases between them. The CDR3 sequence: CASSLRGLRQYF. The CDR3 DNA is TGTGCCAGCAGTTTACGGGGGTTGAGGCAGTACTTC.

The chain recombines TRBV6-5 with TRBJ1-1, with D tentatively TRBD1 (6 bases). CDR1 is MNHEY, CDR2 SVGAGI, per germline. The CDR3 contains 15 residues. Trimming stripped 6 bases from V and 4 bases from J, with 18 bases between. CDR3 DNA: TGTGCCAGCAGCCCACGTCCCAGGGGTGGCACTGAAGCTTTCTTT. Its translation is CASSPRPRGGTEAFF.

The chain uses TRBV5-5 and TRBJ1-1; no definite D call. CDR3 length equals 13 residues. V shed 4 bases and J shed 0 bases, with 7 bases lying between them. Looked up from germline, CDR1 is SGHKS and CDR2 is YYEKEE (reference sequence). CDR3 DNA sequence: TGTGCCAGCAGCCAGGACTTGAACACTGAAGCTTTCTTT. As protein: CASSQDLNTEAFF.

The chain is built from TRBV5-1 and TRBJ2-3; no clear D gene. CDR3 length: 14 residues. The germline V gene encodes CDR1 SGHRS and CDR2 YFSETQ. The V and J ends lost 1 base and 2 bases respectively, with 8 bases between them. This CDR3 is CASSLTPITDTQYF. CDR3 DNA: TGCGCCAGCAGCTTGACTCCGATCACAGATACGCAGTATTTT.

The chain employs TRBV5-8 and TRBJ1-2; TRBD1 matches at 7 bases. The CDR3 consists of 14 residues. V trimming: 4 bases; J trimming: 3 bases; junction bases outside the gene matches: 6. CDR1 is SGHTS, CDR2 YDEGEE, per germline. The CDR3 region is CASSLGQDDYGYTF. The CDR3 DNA sequence: TGTGCCAGCAGCCTAGGACAGGACGACTATGGCTACACCTTC.

This chain connects TRBV14 to TRBJ1-1, with 9 bases identical to TRBD1. The germline V gene has CDR1 SGHDN and CDR2 FVKESK. The CDR3 has 16 amino acids. Trimming took 3 bases from V and 1 from J; bases not matched to a gene: 6. CDR3 region: CASSHLPGQGNTEAFF. CDR3 coding DNA: TGTGCCAGCAGCCACTTGCCGGGACAGGGGAACACTGAAGCTTTCTTT.

The chain employs TRBV27 and TRBJ2-3; D gene ambiguous. Germline V gives CDR1 MNHEY, CDR2 SMNVEV (reference sequence). The length of the CDR3 is 14 residues. V shed 5 bases and J shed 6 bases, with 15 bases lying between them. CDR3 region: CASSPSRLDDTQYF. CDR3 nucleotides: TGTGCCAGCAGTCCCTCACGGCTAGACGATACGCAGTATTTT.

In DNA form, the CDR3 reads TGCGCCAGCAGCTTGGGGCAGACAGGGACCTCTGAAGCTTTCTTT. It codes for CASSLGQTGTSEAFF. The chain is built from TRBV5-1 and TRBJ1-1; 7 bases are a match to TRBD1. The CDR3 has 15 amino acids. V lost 0 bases, J lost 6 bases, and 8 bases stayed unmatched. Looked up from germline, CDR1 is SGHRS and CDR2 is YFSETQ.

V and J are TRBV27 and TRBJ2-3; possibly TRBD2 for D (6 bases). V lost 7 bases to trimming and J lost 3 bases, with 8 bases between them. Germline CDR1 reads MNHEY; CDR2 reads SMNVEV (reference sequence). This CDR3 region has 12 residues. CDR3 sequence: CASKTSTDTQYF. The CDR3 coding sequence is TGTGCCAGCAAGACTAGTACAGATACGCAGTATTTT.

The chain uses TRBV28 and TRBJ1-1; TRBD1 matches at 12 bases. Trimming took 10 bases from V and 6 from J; bases not matched to a gene: 9. Germline CDR1 MDHEN, CDR2 SYDVKM. The CDR3 is 14 residues long. This chain's CDR3 is CATTGQGAFAEAFF. Written as DNA, the CDR3 is TGTGCCACTACGGGACAGGGGGCATTTGCTGAAGCTTTCTTT.

The chain has TRBV4-1 and TRBJ2-5, with TRBD2 identical over 9 bases. J lost 0 bases, V lost 1 base, and 9 bases had no gene match. The CDR3 length is 18 residues. Germline V gives CDR1 MGHRA, CDR2 YSYEKL. The CDR3 reads CASSQATGASGDQETQYF. CDR3 sequence (DNA): TGCGCCAGCAGCCAAGCCACGGGGGCTAGCGGGGACCAAGAGACCCAGTACTTC.

The chain employs TRBV5-1 and TRBJ2-7; maybe TRBD2 (6 bases). The CDR3 totals 14 residues. Germline assignment: CDR1 SGHRS and CDR2 YFSETQ. Trimming took 0 bases from V and 3 from J, leaving 10 bases between them. Here the CDR3 DNA reads TGCGCCAGCAGCTTGGCGACTAGGGGCTACGAGCAGTACTTC. As protein: CASSLATRGYEQYF.

This chain uses TRBV7-3 with TRBJ1-6, with TRBD1 matching 8 bases. The CDR3 runs 15 residues. The germline V gene has CDR1 SGHTA and CDR2 FQGTGA. V shed 3 bases and J 6 bases; nucleotides not matched to a gene: 4. CDR3 in DNA: TGTGCCAGCAGCTTGGAGACAGGGGCTAATTCACCCCTCCACTTT. This translates into CASSLETGANSPLHF. Based on the CDR3 plus reference TRBV7-3 and TRBJ1-6, the full variable domain is GAGVSQTPSNKVTEKGKYVELRCDPISGHTALYWYRQSLGQGPEFLIYFQGTGAADDSGLPNDRFFAVRPEGSVSTLKIQRTERGDSAVYLCASSLETGANSPLHFGNGTRLTVT.

The chain recombines TRBV5-1 with TRBJ1-1; D perhaps matches TRBD1 (5 bases). The germline gives CDR1 SGHRS, CDR2 YFSETQ. Trimming pared 3 bases from V and 1 base from J, leaving 7 bases between. The CDR3 spans 13 residues. CDR3 bases: TGCGCCAGCAGCTGGACACCGAACACTGAAGCTTTCTTT. Its protein product is CASSWTPNTEAFF.

This sequence joins TRBV7-6 and TRBJ1-1; tentative D call: TRBD1 (5 bases). Germline V gene sequence: CDR1 SGHVS, CDR2 FNYEAQ. This CDR3 spans 15 amino acids. V dropped 5 bases and J dropped 4 bases, with 17 bases sitting between them. CDR3 in amino acids: CASSPDRDEGTEAFF. CDR3 DNA sequence: TGTGCCAGCAGCCCTGACAGAGACGAAGGCACTGAAGCTTTCTTT.

This rearrangement joins TRBV7-9 to TRBJ2-7; 7 nucleotides match TRBD1. This CDR3 has 15 amino acids. Germline lookup yields CDR1 SEHNR and CDR2 FQNEAQ (reference sequence). V was clipped by 5 bases and J by 1 base; unmatched bases: 8. The CDR3 region is CASSPSTGSSYEQYF. As DNA, the CDR3 is TGTGCCAGCAGCCCCTCGACAGGGAGTTCCTACGAGCAGTACTTC.

The chain links TRBV28 to TRBJ1-5, with 7 bases identical to TRBD1. The CDR3 sequence is 16 residues long. V gave up 5 bases and J gave up 3 bases; unmatched junction bases: 10. Germline CDR1 MDHEN, CDR2 SYDVKM. CDR3 loop: CASSPLRQGDNQPQHF. The CDR3 DNA sequence: TGTGCCAGCAGTCCACTTCGACAGGGTGACAATCAGCCCCAGCATTTT. Complete variable domain (other parts from reference TRBV28 and TRBJ1-5): DVKVTQSSRYLVKRTGEKVFLECVQDMDHENMFWYRQDPGLGLRLIYFSYDVKMKEKGDIPEGYSVSREKKERFSLILESASTNQTSMYLCASSPLRQGDNQPQHFGDGTRLSIL.

The chain links TRBV7-2 to TRBJ2-7; tentatively, D is TRBD2 (6 bases). CDR1 SGHTA and CDR2 FQGNSA come from the germline V gene. This CDR3 has 14 residues. V shed 6 bases and J shed 2 bases, with 14 bases lying between them. Here the CDR3 reads CASRRTGLPYEQYF. As DNA, the CDR3 is TGTGCCAGCAGACGAACGGGACTTCCCTACGAGCAGTACTTC.

The chain employs TRBV28 and TRBJ2-4; 8 bases fit TRBD2. J was trimmed by 5 bases and V by 3 bases; bases with no gene match: 9. The CDR3 runs 16 residues. CDR1 is MDHEN, CDR2 SYDVKM, per germline. CDR3: CASSFWAGGIENIQYF. In nucleotides, the CDR3 is TGTGCCAGCAGTTTTTGGGCGGGGGGTATCGAAAACATTCAGTACTTC. The full variable domain, in which reference TRBV28 and TRBJ2-4 provide the parts outside the CDR3, is DVKVTQSSRYLVKRTGEKVFLECVQDMDHENMFWYRQDPGLGLRLIYFSYDVKMKEKGDIPEGYSVSREKKERFSLILESASTNQTSMYLCASSFWAGGIENIQYFGAGTRLSVL.

The chain has TRBV15 and TRBJ1-2, with D maybe TRBD1 (6 bases). CDR1 is LNHNV and CDR2 is YYDKDF in the germline V gene (reference sequence). V gave up 5 bases and J gave up 4 bases, with 20 bases separating them. CDR3 length equals 16 residues. CDR3 amino acids: CATSGPGQQLIYGYTF. The CDR3 nucleotides are TGTGCCACCAGCGGACCCGGACAGCAATTAATCTATGGCTACACCTTC.

This clone was found a few times. The chain is built from TRBV2 and TRBJ1-1, with D hard to call. The CDR3 spans 15 residues. Deletions cut 6 bases from V and 1 base from J, with 15 bases between. Per the germline V gene, CDR1 is SNHLY and CDR2 is FYNNEI. The DNA of the CDR3 is TGTGCCAGCAGCGCCTCGCTACCAGGGAACACTGAAGCTTTCTTT. It is translated as CASSASLPGNTEAFF.

This clone was seen once. The V call is TRBV3-1 (or the pseudogene TRBV3-2), the J call TRBJ2-5, with 7 bases aligning to TRBD2. Unmatched junction bases numbered 3, after V lost 1 base and J lost 4 bases. This CDR3 region has 14 residues. Germline loops: CDR1 LGHDT, CDR2 YNNKEL (reference sequence). As DNA, the CDR3 is TGTGCCAGCAGCCAAGTTTCTAGCGGAGAGACCCAGTACTTC. It codes for CASSQVSSGETQYF.

This clone was picked up one time. The rearrangement joins TRBV28 to TRBJ1-2; 7 bases are shared with TRBD1. The CDR3 is 14 amino acids. V lost 6 bases and J lost 0; bases outside the gene matches: 4. CDR1 MDHEN and CDR2 SYDVKM come from the germline V gene. The CDR3 spells CASRTGISNYGYTF. For the CDR3, the DNA is TGTGCCAGCAGGACAGGGATTTCTAACTATGGCTACACCTTC.

The chain links TRBV30 to TRBJ2-5; weak D call: TRBD2 (5 bases). Germline loops: CDR1 GTSNPN, CDR2 SVGIG (reference sequence). The CDR3 runs 14 residues. Trimming took 3 bases from V and 1 from J, leaving 12 bases between them. The CDR3 protein is CAWSQPGSQETQYF. The CDR3 bases are TGTGCCTGGAGCCAACCGGGGAGCCAAGAGACCCAGTACTTC.

This chain links TRBV3-1 (or the pseudogene TRBV3-2) with TRBJ2-1, with D hard to call. Per the germline V gene, CDR1 is LGHDT and CDR2 is YNNKEL (reference sequence). The germline V and J ends were trimmed by 1 base and 5 bases, with 6 bases remaining between them. This CDR3 is 13 amino acids long. The CDR3 is CASSQGGNNEQFF. The CDR3 coding sequence is TGTGCCAGCAGCCAAGGCGGTAACAATGAGCAGTTCTTC.

The genes are TRBV11-2 and TRBJ1-1; the D gene is possibly TRBD1 (5 bases). Germline CDR1 is SGHAT and CDR2 is FQNNGV. The CDR3 has 15 amino acids. Trimming took 2 bases from V and 3 from J, leaving 13 bases between them. The CDR3 here is CASSLHSGLYTEAFF. The CDR3, as DNA: TGTGCCAGCAGCTTACACTCGGGACTGTACACTGAAGCTTTCTTT.

V is TRBV18 and J is TRBJ1-2, with TRBD1 matching 9 bases. The CDR3 contains 15 residues. V lost 0 bases, J lost 8 bases, and 7 bases stayed unmatched. In germline, CDR1 is KGHSH, CDR2 LQKENI. The CDR3 DNA is TGTGCCAGCTCACCACCCCTGGACAGGGGAGGCGGCTACACCTTC. Translating gives CASSPPLDRGGGYTF.